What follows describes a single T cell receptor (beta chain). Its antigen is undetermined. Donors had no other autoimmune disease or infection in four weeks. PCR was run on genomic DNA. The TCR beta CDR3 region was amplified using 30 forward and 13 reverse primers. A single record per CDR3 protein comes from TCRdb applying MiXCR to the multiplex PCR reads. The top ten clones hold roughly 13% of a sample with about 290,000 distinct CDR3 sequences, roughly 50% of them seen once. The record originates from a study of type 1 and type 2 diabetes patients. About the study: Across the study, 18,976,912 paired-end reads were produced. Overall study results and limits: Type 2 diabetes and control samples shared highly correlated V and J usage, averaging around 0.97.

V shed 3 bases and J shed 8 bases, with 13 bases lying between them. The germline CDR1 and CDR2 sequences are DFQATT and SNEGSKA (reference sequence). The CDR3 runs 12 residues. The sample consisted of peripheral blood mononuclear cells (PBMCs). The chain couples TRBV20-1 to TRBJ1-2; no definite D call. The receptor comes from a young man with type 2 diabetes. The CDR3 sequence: CSASARALGYTF. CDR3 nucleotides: TGCAGTGCTAGTGCCCGGGCCTTGGGCTACACCTTC.